This TCR beta chain is drawn from a study of cytomegalovirus exposure and HLA in healthy donors. Findings and limits, study-wide: Later work showed greater clonal expansion in HLA-associated TCR beta chains than in equally common others. Cytomegalovirus-associated TCR beta chains were listed, numbering 150 to 200.

The PCR had 60 Vbeta and 13 Jbeta primers. The protocol was immunoSEQ multiplex PCR, while the TCRdb copy is restricted to in-frame clones and leaves out a portion. This sample has 140,000 to 150,000 clones, with 77% found just once. J gave up 4 bases and V 4 bases, and 11 bases lay outside the gene matches. Germline CDR1 SEHNR, CDR2 FQNEAQ (reference sequence). This CDR3 region has 17 residues. The table lists this clone with a few counts. What it recognizes is unknown. The receptor comes from a male donor in good health and CMV-seronegative. The sample consisted of PBMCs. V gene TRBV7-9 combines with J gene TRBJ2-2; the match to TRBD1 covers 8 bases. The DNA of the CDR3 is TGTGCCAGCAGCTCCGGACAGGGCCAAGTCACCACCGGGGAGCTGTTTTTT. Amino acid sequence: CASSSGQGQVTTGELFF.